The rows below give T cell receptor beta chains drawn from one sample of a study of shared clonotypes between healthy human individuals. Clones were read by immunoSEQ multiplex PCR, and TCRdb kept only the in-frame ones, dropping some. The sample lists some 2.1 million clones; about 93% were seen once. Sequences were obtained from naive CD8+ T cells from PBMCs. The receptors derive from a man between 18 and 29 years old in good health. Some clones in this sample may be carry-over from other donors' samples. The CDR3 runs from the conserved cysteine through the conserved F or W. A D gene is named only where the DNA matches it firmly. The listing skips clone size in some rows; elsewhere it reads once, few, many or a size class.

J	V	D	size	CDR3	DNA
TRBJ2-1	TRBV27	TRBD2	-	CASSLKAGGARNEQFF	TGTGCCAGCAGTTTAAAAGCGGGAGGGGCCCGAAATGAGCAGTTCTTC
TRBJ2-5	TRBV7-9	-	-	CASSTRLDHQETQYF	TGTGCCAGCAGCACCAGACTAGACCACCAAGAGACCCAGTACTTC
TRBJ2-7	TRBV28	TRBD1	-	CASSPGTGLYEQYF	TGTGCCAGCAGTCCCGGGACAGGGCTCTACGAGCAGTACTTC
TRBJ2-1	TRBV27	-	-	CASSLGSHNEQFF	TGTGCCAGCAGTTTAGGGTCCCACAATGAGCAGTTCTTC
TRBJ2-7	TRBV6-6	-	-	CASSYSGGPYEQYF	TGTGCCAGCAGTTACTCCGGGGGGCCCTACGAGCAGTACTTC
TRBJ1-1	TRBV13	TRBD1	-	CASSSYQGGNTEAFF	TGTGCCAGCAGCTCTTATCAGGGGGGGAACACTGAAGCTTTCTTT
TRBJ2-7	TRBV2	TRBD1	-	CASSELVKGAPHEQYF	TGTGCCAGCAGTGAGCTTGTGAAGGGGGCGCCCCACGAGCAGTACTTC
TRBJ2-5	TRBV15	-	once	CATSRDLGAQETQYF	TGTGCCACCAGCAGAGATCTCGGGGCCCAAGAGACCCAGTACTTC
TRBJ1-1	TRBV16	-	-	CASSQRQNPLLEAFF	TGTGCCAGCAGTCAGAGACAGAATCCTCTTTTAGAAGCTTTCTTT
TRBJ1-1	TRBV15	-	-	CATSYNDRNTEAFF	TGTGCCACCAGCTATAACGACAGGAACACTGAAGCTTTCTTT
TRBJ2-5	TRBV14	-	-	CASSHGETQYF	TGTGCCAGCAGCCACGGGGAGACCCAGTACTTC
TRBJ2-5	TRBV5-4	-	-	CASSLGSPPETQYF	TGTGCCAGCAGCTTAGGGTCCCCACCGGAGACCCAGTACTTC
TRBJ1-2	TRBV28	-	-	CASSFKGRRYGYTF	TGTGCCAGCAGTTTTAAGGGCCGCCGCTATGGCTACACCTTC
TRBJ1-1	TRBV11-2	-	-	CASSFHTGMNTEAFF	TGTGCCAGCAGCTTTCATACAGGGATGAACACTGAAGCTTTCTTT
TRBJ2-3	TRBV9	-	-	CASSVLDPSTDTQYF	TGTGCCAGCAGCGTTCTTGACCCCAGCACAGATACGCAGTATTTT
TRBJ1-4	TRBV7-9	-	-	CASSLGPRGTNEKLFF	TGTGCCAGCAGCTTAGGCCCCCGGGGGACTAATGAAAAACTGTTTTTT
TRBJ2-7	TRBV7-8	-	-	CASSVGWDEQYF	TGTGCCAGCAGCGTAGGATGGGACGAGCAGTACTTC
TRBJ2-3	TRBV27	-	-	CASSHRVAATDTQYF	TGTGCCAGCAGCCACAGGGTGGCCGCCACAGATACGCAGTATTTT
TRBJ2-1	TRBV7-9	-	-	CASSLKQGGYNEQFF	TGTGCCAGCAGCTTAAAACAAGGCGGCTACAATGAGCAGTTCTTC
TRBJ1-1	TRBV27	TRBD1	-	CASSRQGWANTEAFF	TGTGCCAGCAGTAGACAGGGTTGGGCGAACACTGAAGCTTTCTTT
TRBJ2-3	TRBV27	-	-	CASSRYSGTYLPDTQYF	TGTGCCAGCAGTCGATATTCCGGGACCTATTTACCAGATACGCAGTATTTT
TRBJ2-2	TRBV7-9	TRBD2	-	CASSSPLAARRDTGELFF	TGTGCCAGCAGTTCACCCCTAGCGGCCAGAAGGGACACCGGGGAGCTGTTTTTT
TRBJ2-7	TRBV9	-	-	CASSVGQSYEQYF	TGTGCCAGCAGCGTAGGGCAGTCCTACGAGCAGTACTTC
TRBJ2-6	TRBV5-4	TRBD1	-	CASSWPGQGITGANVLTF	TGTGCCAGCAGCTGGCCGGGACAGGGCATAACTGGGGCCAACGTCCTGACTTTC
TRBJ2-7	TRBV6-6	-	-	CASSYGPRGSAYEQYF	TGTGCCAGCAGTTACGGTCCGAGGGGCTCTGCCTACGAGCAGTACTTC
TRBJ2-5	TRBV13	-	-	CASSSPAGRQETQYF	TGTGCCAGCAGCTCCCCGGCAGGGCGCCAAGAGACCCAGTACTTC
TRBJ2-7	TRBV5-6	-	-	CASSLEPDSYEQYF	TGTGCCAGCAGCTTGGAGCCGGATTCCTACGAGCAGTACTTC